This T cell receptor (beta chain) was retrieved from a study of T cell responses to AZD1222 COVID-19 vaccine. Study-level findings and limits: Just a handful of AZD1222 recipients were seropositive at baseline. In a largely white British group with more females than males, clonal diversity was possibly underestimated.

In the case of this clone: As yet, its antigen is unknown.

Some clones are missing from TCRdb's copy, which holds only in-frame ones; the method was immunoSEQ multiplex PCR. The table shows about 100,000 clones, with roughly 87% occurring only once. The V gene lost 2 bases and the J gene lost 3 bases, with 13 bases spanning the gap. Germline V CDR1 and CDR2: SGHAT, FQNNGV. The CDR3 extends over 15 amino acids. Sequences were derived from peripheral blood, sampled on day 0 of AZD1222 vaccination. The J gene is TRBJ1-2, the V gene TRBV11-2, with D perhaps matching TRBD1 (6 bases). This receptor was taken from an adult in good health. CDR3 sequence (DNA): TGTGCCAGCAGCTTAAGTCCCAGGGGACACTATGGCTACACCTTC. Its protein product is CASSLSPRGHYGYTF.